This T cell receptor (beta chain) is from a study of cytotoxic CD8 clonotypes in ibrutinib-treated CLL. This clone was observed a handful of times. What it binds is not known. The CDR3 spans 14 residues. Germline CDR1 is SGHVS and CDR2 is FQNEAQ. The V and J ends lost 2 bases and 4 bases respectively, with 12 bases between them. TCRdb's table, derived via immunoSEQ multiplex PCR, lists solely in-frame clones and lacks some. The top ten hold roughly 5% of the sample, which has fewer than 300,000 clones, approximately 79% seen once. Whole-study results and caveats: Stable or contracted on treatment, public clonotypes were also uncommon. Baseline clonality, higher than in age-matched healthy donors, tracked circulating CD8+ T-cell counts. Clonality climbed at ibrutinib response, then dropped toward baseline at progression.

The sequencing used PBMCs, collected at disease progression, from a patient treated with ibrutinib. The V and J genes are TRBV7-8 and TRBJ2-7; a possible D gene is TRBD1 (6 bases). This receptor was identified in a human donor with chronic lymphocytic leukemia. Here the CDR3 reads CASSLSGVVYEQYF. The DNA of the CDR3 is TGTGCCAGCAGCTTATCAGGGGTAGTATACGAGCAGTACTTC.